Each of the 25 T cell receptor beta chains below was sequenced from the same sample in a study of CD8 T cells in Susac syndrome. Reverse transcription of about 0.5 to 1 ug RNA was carried out with random hexamers. Each CDR3 protein is one row after TCRdb ran MiXCR on the immunoSEQ multiplex PCR reads. The sample records more than 85,000 distinct CDR3 sequences, around 97% being singletons. The sequenced sample consisted of CD4+ T cells from PBMCs. Source of these receptors: a human donor in good health.

This clonotype appeared a single time. This chain uses TRBV29-1 with TRBJ1-1, with TRBD1 matching 12 bases. V was pared by 6 bases and J by 5 bases, with 16 bases of the junction left unmatched. CDR1 and CDR2 from the germline V gene are SQVTM and ANQGSEA. The CDR3 is made up of 17 amino acids. The CDR3 loop reads CSVSRGTGGVGGTEAFF. The CDR3, as DNA: TGCAGCGTGTCCCGTGGGACAGGGGGCGTGGGAGGAACTGAAGCTTTCTTT.

This clonotype appeared a few times. This chain links TRBV27 with TRBJ1-1; no firm D call. V lost 3 bases, J lost 4 bases, and 6 bases lay in between. CDR3 length: 12 residues. The germline CDR1 and CDR2 sequences are MNHEY and SMNVEV (reference sequence). CDR3 bases: TGTGCCAGCAGTTTTTTAGGCACTGAAGCTTTCTTT. This gives the protein CASSFLGTEAFF.

This clonotype occurred once. As DNA, the CDR3 is TGTGCCAGCTCACCGATCCCCGGGACAGGGATCGAGCAGTACTTC. Its translation is CASSPIPGTGIEQYF. The chain recombines TRBV18 with TRBJ2-7; TRBD1 matches at 9 bases. This CDR3 region has 15 residues. In germline, CDR1 is KGHSH, CDR2 LQKENI. The ends lost 3 bases at V and 6 bases at J; junction bases unmatched: 9. Looking up the rest from reference TRBV18 and TRBJ2-7 gives the full variable domain: NAGVMQNPRHLVRRRGQEARLRCSPMKGHSHVYWYRQLPEEGLKFMVYLQKENIIDESGMPKERFSAEFPKEGPSILRIQQVVRGDSAAYFCASSPIPGTGIEQYFGPGTRLTVT.

This clonotype occurred once. The chain couples TRBV4-1 to TRBJ2-5; D is tentatively TRBD1 or TRBD2 (5 bases each). The CDR3 spans 15 residues. Trimming removed 2 bases at V and 4 bases at J, with 14 bases between. Germline V lookup: CDR1 MGHRA, CDR2 YSYEKL. The CDR3 DNA is TGCGCCAGCAGCCAACCCCGGGACCAGACAGAGACCCAGTACTTC. It is translated as CASSQPRDQTETQYF.

V gene TRBV7-2 combines with J gene TRBJ2-3, with 9 nucleotides matching TRBD2. This CDR3 contains 16 residues. CDR1 SGHTA and CDR2 FQGNSA come from the germline V gene. V lost 4 bases to trimming and J lost 3 bases; unmatched junction nucleotides: 8. CDR3 nucleotide sequence: TGTGCCAGCAGCTCCGGGGGACTAGCTGTTACAGATACGCAGTATTTT. The encoded protein is CASSSGGLAVTDTQYF.

V gene TRBV20-1 combines with J gene TRBJ2-1, with D perhaps matching TRBD2 (5 bases). The CDR3 covers 12 residues. Trimming stripped 5 bases from V and 8 bases from J, with 13 bases between. Germline V gives CDR1 DFQATT, CDR2 SNEGSKA (reference sequence). CDR3 sequence (DNA): TGCAGTGCTTTAACTAGTCCCGATGAGCAGTTCTTC. Residues: CSALTSPDEQFF.

CDR3: CSVGTGGPTDTQYF. The DNA for the CDR3 is TGCAGCGTGGGTACAGGGGGACCCACAGATACGCAGTATTTT. The chain links TRBV29-1 to TRBJ2-3; TRBD1 agrees at 8 bases. This CDR3 has 14 residues. With 6 bases clipped from V and 2 bases from J, the junction kept 7 bases outside the gene matches. Germline values: CDR1 SQVTM, CDR2 ANQGSEA.

This chain uses TRBV3-1 with TRBJ1-2; 7 nucleotides align to TRBD1. The CDR3 is made up of 14 amino acids. Trimming removed 4 bases from V and 4 bases from J; junction bases left unmatched: 6. Looked up from germline, CDR1 is LGHDT and CDR2 is YNNKEL (reference sequence). CDR3 region: CASSRGQVFYGYTF. The DNA for the CDR3 is TGTGCCAGCAGCCGTGGACAGGTCTTCTATGGCTACACCTTC.

The J gene is TRBJ2-4, the V gene TRBV6-1; TRBD2 matches 10 bases. CDR1 and CDR2 from the germline V gene are MNHNS and SASEGT. J lost 1 base, V lost 5 bases, and 17 bases had no gene match. CDR3 length: 20 amino acids. For the CDR3, the DNA is TGTGCCAGCAGTCGCCCAGATCCGCTAGCGGGAGAGTGGGCCAAAAACATTCAGTACTTC. It yields the protein CASSRPDPLAGEWAKNIQYF.

The chain uses TRBV30 and TRBJ1-5; D remains ambiguous. CDR3 length equals 13 residues. In germline, CDR1 is GTSNPN, CDR2 SVGIG (reference sequence). Trimming pared 0 bases from V and 7 bases from J, leaving 10 bases between. The CDR3 here is CAWSVSPKQPQHF. DNA of the CDR3: TGTGCCTGGAGTGTGTCACCCAAACAGCCCCAGCATTTT.

This chain uses TRBV29-1 with TRBJ2-3; tentatively, D is TRBD1 (6 bases). Trimming stripped 4 bases from V and 2 bases from J, with 13 bases between. Germline V gene data show CDR1 as SQVTM and CDR2 as ANQGSEA. The CDR3 extends over 14 amino acids. The CDR3 region is CSVAWDIHTDTQYF. The CDR3 DNA follows: TGCAGCGTTGCATGGGACATCCACACAGATACGCAGTATTTT.

This chain uses TRBV6-2 or TRBV6-3 with TRBJ2-5, with D possibly being TRBD2 (5 bases). The CDR3 is made up of 15 amino acids. The germline V gene has CDR1 MNHEY and CDR2 SVGEGT. The V end was cut by 5 bases, the J end by 5 bases, with 18 bases between. The DNA of the CDR3 is TGTGCCAGCAGTCCCGGACTGGTTCTGGGGGAGACCCAGTACTTC. Translating it yields CASSPGLVLGETQYF.

The chain carries TRBV9 and TRBJ2-7; possibly TRBD2 for D (5 bases). The CDR3 sequence is 12 residues long. CDR1 and CDR2 (germline): SGDLS, YYNGEE. Trimming took off 3 bases at V and 3 bases at J, with 7 bases between the two ends. In DNA form, the CDR3 reads TGTGCCAGCAGCGGCGGAGGCTACGAGCAGTACTTC. It encodes CASSGGGYEQYF.

V and J are TRBV6-6 and TRBJ2-4, with 8 positions matching TRBD1. The CDR3 length is 16 residues. With V trimmed by 6 bases and J by 1 base, 8 bases remained unmatched. CDR1 MNHNY and CDR2 SVGAGI come from the germline V gene (reference sequence). The CDR3: CASSDRGTYAKNIQYF. As DNA, the CDR3 is TGTGCCAGCAGCGACAGGGGAACCTACGCCAAAAACATTCAGTACTTC.

The chain couples TRBV4-2 to TRBJ2-7, with D hard to call. The germline V gene encodes CDR1 LGHNA and CDR2 YNFKEQ. CDR3 size: 15 residues. Trimming cost V 1 base and J 0 bases, with 10 bases left between them. In DNA form, the CDR3 reads TGTGCCAGCAGCCAAGTCGTGGGGAACTCCTACGAGCAGTACTTC. Translated: CASSQVVGNSYEQYF.

The rearrangement uses TRBV6-1 and TRBJ2-1; weak D call: TRBD1 (5 bases). Germline V gene data show CDR1 as MNHNS and CDR2 as SASEGT. The V gene lost 6 bases and the J gene lost 0 bases, with 15 bases spanning the gap. This CDR3 contains 16 residues. This chain's CDR3 is CASSLRGAVSYNEQFF. The CDR3 bases are TGTGCCAGCAGCCTACGTGGGGCGGTCTCCTACAATGAGCAGTTCTTC.

V usage is TRBV19 and J usage is TRBJ1-6, with TRBD1 as a possible D gene (6 bases). Germline V gene sequence: CDR1 LNHDA, CDR2 SQIVND (reference sequence). V was pared by 5 bases and J by 7 bases, with 15 bases between. The CDR3 consists of 15 residues. The CDR3 coding sequence is TGTGCCAGTAGTCGCGAGACAGGTGGAAATTCACCCCTCCACTTT. Amino acids: CASSRETGGNSPLHF.

This clonotype occurred once. The chain couples TRBV6-1 to TRBJ2-3, with 10 bases that match TRBD1. Trimming cost V 7 bases and J 6 bases; bases outside gene matches: 7. CDR1 and CDR2 (germline): MNHNS, SASEGT. The CDR3 runs to 14 residues. The CDR3: CASTGQGKRDTQYF. As DNA, the CDR3 is TGTGCCAGCACGGGACAGGGGAAAAGGGATACGCAGTATTTT.

The rearrangement links TRBV29-1 to TRBJ2-4; 9 bases align to TRBD1. Trimming cost V 7 bases and J 7 bases; bases outside gene matches: 8. The CDR3 spans 13 residues. The germline V gene has CDR1 SQVTM and CDR2 ANQGSEA. The CDR3, as DNA: TGCAGCGGACAGGGGGTGGAAAGGAACATTCAGTACTTC. Translated: CSGQGVERNIQYF.

This sequence joins TRBV19 and TRBJ1-5; TRBD1 might be the D (5 bases). V lost 9 bases to trimming and J lost 6 bases, with 15 bases between them. Germline V lookup: CDR1 LNHDA, CDR2 SQIVND (reference sequence). This CDR3 spans 13 amino acids. The CDR3 spells CARPNGGCQPQHF. The CDR3 DNA is TGTGCCAGACCGAATGGGGGTTGTCAGCCCCAGCATTTT.

V is TRBV28 and J is TRBJ2-5, with a tentative D call TRBD1 (6 bases). The V end was cut by 6 bases, the J end by 5 bases, with 10 bases between. In germline, CDR1 is MDHEN, CDR2 SYDVKM. CDR3 length: 12 residues. The CDR3 bases are TGTGCCAGCAGGCAGGGGAGCGAGACCCAGTACTTC. It yields the protein CASRQGSETQYF.

This clonotype appeared a single time. The chain carries TRBV4-1 and TRBJ2-3; a possible D gene is TRBD1 (5 bases). Trimming shortened V by 0 bases and J by 3 bases, and 16 bases separated the two germline ends. The germline V gene has CDR1 MGHRA and CDR2 YSYEKL. The CDR3 spans 17 residues. CDR3 in DNA: TGCGCCAGCAGCCAAGAGCCCCCAGGGTCAGTGACAGATACGCAGTATTTT. Protein: CASSQEPPGSVTDTQYF.

This chain joins TRBV18 and TRBJ1-4; D not certain. Germline CDR1 is KGHSH and CDR2 is LQKENI. V was trimmed by 7 bases and J by 8 bases, leaving 14 bases between them. The CDR3 contains 13 residues. The CDR3 nucleotides are TGTGCCAGCTGTTCCACCCCGCGAGAAAAACTGTTTTTT. It encodes CASCSTPREKLFF.

The chain uses TRBV28 and TRBJ2-5, with D unresolved. CDR3 length equals 12 residues. From germline, CDR1 is MDHEN and CDR2 SYDVKM. V was shortened by 8 bases and J by 4 bases, with 11 bases between the two germline ends. The CDR3 here is CASGSSRETQYF. The CDR3 bases are TGTGCCAGCGGTTCAAGTCGAGAGACCCAGTACTTC.

The chain recombines TRBV18 with TRBJ2-7, with 11 bases aligning to TRBD2. After removal of 3 bases from V and 2 bases from J, the junction contained 9 bases not matched to a gene. This CDR3 has 17 amino acids. Germline CDR1 reads KGHSH; CDR2 reads LQKENI. CDR3 bases: TGTGCCAGCTCACCGCTCGATCCGGGACTAGCGGCCTACGAGCAGTACTTC. Its protein is CASSPLDPGLAAYEQYF.